This T cell receptor beta chain emerged from a study of cytomegalovirus exposure and HLA in healthy donors. Study-level points and caveats: Researchers counted around 180 TCR beta chains as cytomegalovirus-associated. Specificity of a few CMV-associated chains for CMV antigens was verified in vitro.

Concerning this clone: The antigen remains undetermined.

Trimming took off 11 bases at V and 10 bases at J, with 20 bases between the two ends. The germline gives CDR1 MNHEY, CDR2 SVGAGI. The CDR3 loop spans 12 amino acids. This table comes from immunoSEQ multiplex PCR, and its TCRdb copy is limited to in-frame clones, with some not included. The data show 150,000 to 250,000 clones, about three quarters seen once. Sequencing was done on a sample of PBMCs. The chain is built from TRBV6-5 and TRBJ1-1; D not resolved. The source is a woman aged 25 to 39 in good health and CMV-seronegative. CDR3 sequence: CAAGRLGYAAFF. CDR3 nucleotides: TGTGCCGCTGGCCGGCTCGGGTATGCAGCTTTCTTT.